This T cell receptor beta chain is drawn from a study of blood T cells in healthy people across ages. A second roughly 6 to 12 cycle PCR used barcoded and J-beta primers. TCRdb itself ran the 5' RACE reads through MiXCR, one entry per CDR3 protein. The sample contains more than 900,000 distinct CDR3 sequences, approximately 25% of which appear only once. These sequences were also reported in another study, on T cells of mothers and their children.

The sequence was collected from a girl aged 2-15 years in good health. Source material: blood.

The CDR3 is CASSLVKGKNTEAFF. The CDR3 DNA follows: TGTGCCAGCAGCTTAGTCAAGGGGAAGAACACTGAAGCTTTCTTT. The chain joins TRBV7-9 to TRBJ1-1, with a possible D match to TRBD1 (5 bases). V was shortened by 1 base and J by 1 base, with 10 bases between the two germline ends. Germline CDR1 reads SEHNR; CDR2 reads FQNEAQ (reference sequence). The CDR3 extends over 15 amino acids.